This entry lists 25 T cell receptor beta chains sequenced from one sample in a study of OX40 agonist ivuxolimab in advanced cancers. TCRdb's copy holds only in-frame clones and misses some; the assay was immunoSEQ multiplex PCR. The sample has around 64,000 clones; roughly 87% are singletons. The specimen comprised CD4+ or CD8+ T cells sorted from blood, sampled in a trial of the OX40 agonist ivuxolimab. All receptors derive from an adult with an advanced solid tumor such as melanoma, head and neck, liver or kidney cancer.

The CDR3 here is CASSFGTGNTGELFF. The CDR3 DNA sequence: TGTGCCAGCAGCTTTGGGACAGGAAACACCGGGGAGCTGTTTTTT. V gene TRBV11-2 combines with J gene TRBJ2-2, with 8 bases lining up with TRBD1. With V trimmed by 3 bases and J by 2 bases, 2 bases remained unmatched. This CDR3 has 15 amino acids. Germline assignment: CDR1 SGHAT and CDR2 FQNNGV.

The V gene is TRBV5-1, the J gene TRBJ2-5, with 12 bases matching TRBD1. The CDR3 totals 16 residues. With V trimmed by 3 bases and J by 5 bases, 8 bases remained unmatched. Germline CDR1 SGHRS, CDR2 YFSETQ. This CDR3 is CASSSRAGTGGETQYF. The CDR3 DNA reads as TGCGCCAGCAGCTCCAGGGCAGGGACAGGGGGCGAGACCCAGTACTTC. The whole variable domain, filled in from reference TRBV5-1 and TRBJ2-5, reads KAGVTQTPRYLIKTRGQQVTLSCSPISGHRSVSWYQQTPGQGLQFLFEYFSETQRNKGNFPGRFSGRQFSNSRSEMNVSTLELGDSALYLCASSSRAGTGGETQYFGPGTRLLVL.

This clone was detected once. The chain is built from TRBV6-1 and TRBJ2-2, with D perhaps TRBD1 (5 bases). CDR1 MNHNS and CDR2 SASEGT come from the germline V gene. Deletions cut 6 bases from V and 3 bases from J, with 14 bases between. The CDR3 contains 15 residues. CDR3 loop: CASRGQAVYTGELFF. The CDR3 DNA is TGTGCCAGCAGGGGGCAGGCGGTGTACACCGGGGAGCTGTTTTTT.

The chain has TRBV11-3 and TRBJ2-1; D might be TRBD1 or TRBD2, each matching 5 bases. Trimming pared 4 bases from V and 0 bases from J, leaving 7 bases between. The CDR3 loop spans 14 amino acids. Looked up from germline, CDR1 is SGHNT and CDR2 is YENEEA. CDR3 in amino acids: CASSSGPSYNEQFF. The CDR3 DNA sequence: TGTGCCAGCAGCTCGGGACCCTCCTACAATGAGCAGTTCTTC.

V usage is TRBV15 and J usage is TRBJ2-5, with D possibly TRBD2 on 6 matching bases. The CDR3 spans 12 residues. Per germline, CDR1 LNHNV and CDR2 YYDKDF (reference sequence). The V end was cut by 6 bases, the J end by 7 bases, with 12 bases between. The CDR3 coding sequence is TGTGCCACCAGTAACGGGCGGGGGACCCAGTACTTC. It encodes CATSNGRGTQYF.

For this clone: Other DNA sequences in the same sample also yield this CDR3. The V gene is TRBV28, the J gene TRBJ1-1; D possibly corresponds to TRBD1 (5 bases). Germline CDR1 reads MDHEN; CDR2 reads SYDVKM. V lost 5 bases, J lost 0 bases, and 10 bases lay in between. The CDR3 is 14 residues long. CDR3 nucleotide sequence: TGTGCCAGCAGTCCCGGGACGGTGAACACTGAAGCTTTCTTT. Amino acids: CASSPGTVNTEAFF.

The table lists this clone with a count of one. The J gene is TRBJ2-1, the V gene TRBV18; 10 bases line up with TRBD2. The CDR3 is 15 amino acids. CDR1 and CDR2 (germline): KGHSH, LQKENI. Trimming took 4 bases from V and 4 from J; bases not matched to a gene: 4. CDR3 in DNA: TGTGCCAGCTCACTCACTAGCGGGGCATACAATGAGCAGTTCTTC. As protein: CASSLTSGAYNEQFF.

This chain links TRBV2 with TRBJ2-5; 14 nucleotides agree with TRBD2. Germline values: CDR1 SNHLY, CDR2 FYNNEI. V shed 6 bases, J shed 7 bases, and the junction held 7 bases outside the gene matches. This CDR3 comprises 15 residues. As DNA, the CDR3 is TGTGCCAGCAGGACTAGCGGGGGGGCCGCTCTGACCCAGTACTTC. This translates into CASRTSGGAALTQYF.

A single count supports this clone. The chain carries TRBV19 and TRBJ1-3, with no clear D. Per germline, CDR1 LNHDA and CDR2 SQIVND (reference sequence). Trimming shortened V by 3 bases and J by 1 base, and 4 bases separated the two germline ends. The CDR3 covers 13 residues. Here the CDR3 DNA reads TGTGCCAGTAGTATGGGGTCTGGAAACACCATATATTTT. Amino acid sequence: CASSMGSGNTIYF.

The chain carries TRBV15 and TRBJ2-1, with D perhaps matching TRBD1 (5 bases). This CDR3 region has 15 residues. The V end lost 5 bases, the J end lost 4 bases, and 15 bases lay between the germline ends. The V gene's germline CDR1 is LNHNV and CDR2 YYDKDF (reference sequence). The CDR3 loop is CATSPRGALYNEQFF. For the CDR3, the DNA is TGTGCCACCAGCCCCCGTGGGGCTCTGTACAATGAGCAGTTCTTC.

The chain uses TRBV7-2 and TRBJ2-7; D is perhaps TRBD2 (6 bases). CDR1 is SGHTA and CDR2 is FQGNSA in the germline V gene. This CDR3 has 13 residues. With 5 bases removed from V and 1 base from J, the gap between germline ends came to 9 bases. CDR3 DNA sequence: TGTGCCAGCAGCCCTGGGAGGTCCTACGAGCAGTACTTC. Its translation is CASSPGRSYEQYF.

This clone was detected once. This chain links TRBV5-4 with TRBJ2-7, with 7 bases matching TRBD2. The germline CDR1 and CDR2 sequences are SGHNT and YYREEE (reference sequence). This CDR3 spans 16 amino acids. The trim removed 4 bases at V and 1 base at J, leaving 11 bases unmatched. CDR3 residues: CASSSNPGGISYEQYF. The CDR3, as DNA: TGTGCCAGCAGCAGTAATCCGGGAGGCATTTCCTACGAGCAGTACTTC.

CDR3 DNA: TGTGCCAGCAGTTACGGAGGGGGGAGGAACACCGGGGAGCTGTTTTTT. It yields the protein CASSYGGGRNTGELFF. The chain couples TRBV6-5 to TRBJ2-2, with D possibly called TRBD1 or TRBD2 (6 bases each). The CDR3 is made up of 16 amino acids. Deletions cut 2 bases from V and 1 base from J, with 11 bases between. CDR1 is MNHEY and CDR2 is SVGAGI in the germline V gene.

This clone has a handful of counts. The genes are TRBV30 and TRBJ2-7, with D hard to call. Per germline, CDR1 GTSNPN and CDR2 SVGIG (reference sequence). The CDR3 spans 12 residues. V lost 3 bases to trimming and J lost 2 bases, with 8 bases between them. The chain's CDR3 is CAWSTDAYEQYF. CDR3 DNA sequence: TGTGCCTGGAGCACCGACGCCTACGAGCAGTACTTC.

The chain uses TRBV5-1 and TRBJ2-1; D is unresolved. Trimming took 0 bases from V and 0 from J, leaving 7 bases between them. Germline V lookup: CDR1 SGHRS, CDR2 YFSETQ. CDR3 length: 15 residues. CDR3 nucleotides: TGCGCCAGCAGCTTGGACAGTGCCTCCTACAATGAGCAGTTCTTC. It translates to CASSLDSASYNEQFF.

The CDR3 DNA is TGCGCCAGCAGCCCCGGGGGAGGGATGGACGAGCAGTACTTC. Translation: CASSPGGGMDEQYF. The genes are TRBV5-1 and TRBJ2-5; 7 bases agree with TRBD2. The end of the DNA aligns better with TRBJ2-7, so the J call may be wrong. The CDR3 is made up of 14 amino acids. Germline values: CDR1 SGHRS, CDR2 YFSETQ.

Written as DNA, the CDR3 is TGCGCCAGCAGCTTGGCCTCAGGGGGAGGGCCCAGCTCCTACAATGAGCAGTTCTTC. The encoded protein is CASSLASGGGPSSYNEQFF. The J gene is TRBJ2-1, the V gene TRBV5-1; the D gene could be TRBD1 or TRBD2 (7 bases each). Trimming stripped 0 bases from V and 0 bases from J, with 19 bases between. Germline values: CDR1 SGHRS, CDR2 YFSETQ. This CDR3 is 19 amino acids long.

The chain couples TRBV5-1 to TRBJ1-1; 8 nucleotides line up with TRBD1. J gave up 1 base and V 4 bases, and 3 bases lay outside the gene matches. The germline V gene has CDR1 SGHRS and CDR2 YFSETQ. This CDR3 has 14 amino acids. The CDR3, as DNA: TGCGCCAGCAGCGGGGGACAGGCGAACACTGAAGCTTTCTTT. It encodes CASSGGQANTEAFF.

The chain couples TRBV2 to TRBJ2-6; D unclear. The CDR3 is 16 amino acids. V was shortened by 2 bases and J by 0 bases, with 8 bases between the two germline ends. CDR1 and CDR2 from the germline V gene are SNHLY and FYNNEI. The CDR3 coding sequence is TGTGCCAGCAGTGAATCGGTAGTCTCTGGGGCCAACGTCCTGACTTTC. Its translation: CASSESVVSGANVLTF.

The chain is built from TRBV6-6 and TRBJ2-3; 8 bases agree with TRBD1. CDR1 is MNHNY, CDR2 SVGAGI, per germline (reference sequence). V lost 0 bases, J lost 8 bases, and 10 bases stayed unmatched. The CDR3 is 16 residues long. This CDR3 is CASSYSPGGERGTQYF. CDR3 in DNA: TGTGCCAGCAGTTACTCGCCAGGGGGCGAACGAGGTACGCAGTATTTT.

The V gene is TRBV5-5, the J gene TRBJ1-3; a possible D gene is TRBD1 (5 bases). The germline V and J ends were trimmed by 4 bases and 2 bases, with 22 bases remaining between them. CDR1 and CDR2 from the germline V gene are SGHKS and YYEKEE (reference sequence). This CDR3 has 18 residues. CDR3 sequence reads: CASSPLLYQGAAGNTIYF. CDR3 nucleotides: TGTGCCAGCAGCCCCCTACTCTACCAGGGAGCTGCTGGAAACACCATATATTTT.

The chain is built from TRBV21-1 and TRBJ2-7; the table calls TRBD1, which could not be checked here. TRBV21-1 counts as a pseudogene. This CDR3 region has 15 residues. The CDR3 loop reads CASSGRDRSSYEQYF. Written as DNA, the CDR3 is TGTGCCAGCAGCGGGAGGGACAGGAGCTCCTACGAGCAGTACTTC.

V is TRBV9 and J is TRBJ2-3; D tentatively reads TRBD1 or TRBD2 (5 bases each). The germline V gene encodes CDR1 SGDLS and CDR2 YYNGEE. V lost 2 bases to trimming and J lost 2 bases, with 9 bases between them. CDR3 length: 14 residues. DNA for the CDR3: TGTGCCAGCAGCGTGATCGGGGCCACAGATACGCAGTATTTT. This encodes CASSVIGATDTQYF.

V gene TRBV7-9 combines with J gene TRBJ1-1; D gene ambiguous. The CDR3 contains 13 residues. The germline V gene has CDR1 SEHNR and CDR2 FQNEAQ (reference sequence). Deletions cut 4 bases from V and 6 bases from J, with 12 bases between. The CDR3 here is CASSSTRVAEAFF. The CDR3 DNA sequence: TGTGCCAGCAGCTCTACAAGGGTTGCTGAAGCTTTCTTT. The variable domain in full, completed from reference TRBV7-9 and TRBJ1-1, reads DTGVSQNPRHKITKRGQNVTFRCDPISEHNRLYWYRQTLGQGPEFLTYFQNEAQLEKSRLLSDRFSAERPKGSFSTLEIQRTEQGDSAMYLCASSSTRVAEAFFGQGTRLTVV.

In DNA form, the CDR3 reads TGTGCCAGTAGCCCAGGGGGGGGCGCGGAGACCCAGTACTTC. This sequence encodes CASSPGGGAETQYF. The V call is TRBV19, the J call TRBJ2-5; the D gene could be TRBD1 or TRBD2 (7 bases each). The CDR3 is 14 residues long. Germline CDR1 LNHDA, CDR2 SQIVND (reference sequence). V was clipped by 6 bases and J by 5 bases, with 16 bases between them.